Shown below are 11 T cell receptor beta chains from a single sample sequenced in a study of blood T cell repertoires in COVID-19. Here immunoSEQ multiplex PCR was the method, and the copy in TCRdb shows in-frame clones only, minus some. The sample lists approximately 200,000 clones, approximately 90% occurring once. Sequenced material: peripheral blood. These receptors all come from a young man with acute or convalescent COVID-19.

The rearrangement joins TRBV5-1 to TRBJ2-3; D unclear. Germline V gives CDR1 SGHRS, CDR2 YFSETQ. V lost 0 bases and J 7 bases, leaving 9 bases between the germline ends. The CDR3 totals 13 residues. The CDR3 DNA follows: TGCGCCAGCAGCTTGGTACTCCCGAATACGCAGTATTTT. Amino acids: CASSLVLPNTQYF.

The chain uses TRBV2 and TRBJ1-2; 8 nucleotides line up with TRBD1. This CDR3 has 15 amino acids. V dropped 6 bases and J dropped 3; count of bases not matched to a gene: 9. Germline V lookup: CDR1 SNHLY, CDR2 FYNNEI. The CDR3 loop reads CASRIEQGVYYGYTF. The CDR3 DNA follows: TGTGCCAGCAGAATAGAACAGGGGGTTTACTATGGCTACACCTTC.

The gene calls are TRBV7-9 and TRBJ2-3, with 13 positions matching TRBD2. V dropped 4 bases and J dropped 2; count of bases not matched to a gene: 3. Germline-derived CDR1 and CDR2 are SEHNR and FQNEAQ (reference sequence). The CDR3 runs 16 residues. The CDR3 region has the DNA TGTGCCAGCAGCTCCGGACTAGCGGGGGTCACAGATACGCAGTATTTT. The encoded protein is CASSSGLAGVTDTQYF.

The table lists this clone with a count of one. This sequence joins TRBV5-1 and TRBJ1-1, with TRBD1 matching 7 bases. Trimming took 4 bases from V and 3 from J; bases not matched to a gene: 9. Germline V CDR1 and CDR2: SGHRS, YFSETQ. The CDR3 covers 15 residues. This CDR3 reads CASSSHKTGYTEAFF. The CDR3 bases are TGCGCCAGCAGCAGTCACAAGACAGGGTACACTGAAGCTTTCTTT.

This chain links TRBV6-6 with TRBJ1-4, with D perhaps matching TRBD1 (6 bases). The CDR3 totals 10 residues. CDR1 and CDR2 from the germline V gene are MNHNY and SVGAGI (reference sequence). V shed 7 bases and J shed 11 bases, with 8 bases lying between them. The CDR3 here is CASIGQKLFF. CDR3 bases: TGTGCCAGCATAGGACAGAAACTGTTTTTT.

The sample holds one count of this clone. The chain combines TRBV28 with TRBJ1-1; D unclear. The germline CDR1 and CDR2 sequences are MDHEN and SYDVKM. There are 12 residues in the CDR3. Trimming shortened V by 6 bases and J by 0 bases, and 5 bases separated the two germline ends. Here the CDR3 DNA reads TGTGCCAGCAGGACTATGAACACTGAAGCTTTCTTT. This gives the protein CASRTMNTEAFF.

V gene TRBV2 combines with J gene TRBJ1-6; D is unresolved. CDR1 is SNHLY and CDR2 is FYNNEI in the germline V gene. Trimming pared 2 bases from V and 3 bases from J, leaving 8 bases between. CDR3 length: 15 amino acids. In nucleotides, the CDR3 is TGTGCCAGCAGTGAACAAACAAACTATAATTCACCCCTCCACTTT. Its protein is CASSEQTNYNSPLHF. Drawing the rest from reference TRBV2 and TRBJ1-6, the complete variable domain is EPEVTQTPSHQVTQMGQEVILRCVPISNHLYFYWYRQILGQKVEFLVSFYNNEISEKSEIFDDQFSVERPDGSNFTLKIRSTKLEDSAMYFCASSEQTNYNSPLHFGNGTRLTVT.

CDR3 nucleotide sequence: TGTGCCAGTAGTATCGAAACAGGTTCCTACGAGCAGTACTTC. This encodes CASSIETGSYEQYF. The chain has TRBV19 and TRBJ2-7, with D perhaps TRBD1 (5 bases). Germline V gene lookup returns CDR1 LNHDA and CDR2 SQIVND (reference sequence). CDR3 length: 14 amino acids. V was shortened by 3 bases and J by 1 base, with 10 bases between the two germline ends.

The DNA of the CDR3 is TGCGCCAGCAGCCAGCTAGCGGCGAGCTCCTACGAGCAGTACTTC. This codes for CASSQLAASSYEQYF. The chain employs TRBV4-1 and TRBJ2-7; TRBD2 matches at 7 bases. The CDR3 covers 15 residues. With V trimmed by 3 bases and J by 0 bases, 5 bases remained unmatched. Germline V gene sequence: CDR1 MGHRA, CDR2 YSYEKL.

The chain carries TRBV4-2 and TRBJ2-7; no clear D gene. Trimming took 0 bases from V and 2 from J, leaving 11 bases between them. The CDR3 is 15 residues long. Per germline, CDR1 LGHNA and CDR2 YNFKEQ. CDR3 in amino acids: CASSQDPLLPYEQYF. CDR3 nucleotides: TGTGCCAGCAGCCAAGATCCCCTACTTCCCTACGAGCAGTACTTC.

V gene TRBV19 combines with J gene TRBJ2-5, with D tentatively TRBD1 (6 bases). Germline CDR1 reads LNHDA; CDR2 reads SQIVND (reference sequence). The CDR3 has 15 amino acids. Trimming shortened V by 5 bases and J by 5 bases, and 18 bases separated the two germline ends. The CDR3 spells CASSSGQTSLETQYF. CDR3 nucleotides: TGTGCCAGTAGTTCCGGACAGACGAGTTTGGAGACCCAGTACTTC.